The next 9 T cell receptor beta chains were all read from a single sample in a study of neurological immune-mediated disorders. TCRdb reprocessed the 5' RACE reads via MiXCR and lists one record per CDR3 protein. The sample shows 54,000 or so distinct CDR3 sequences, 3% to 4% of them seen only once. Material: PBMCs. The receptors come from a woman aged 25 to 39 with multiple sclerosis.

This clonotype was seen ten or more times. The rearrangement uses TRBV9 and TRBJ2-3; the match to TRBD2 covers 9 bases. The CDR3 runs to 17 residues. The V and J ends lost 0 bases and 0 bases, in that order; junction bases with no gene match: 5. Looked up from germline, CDR1 is SGDLS and CDR2 is YYNGEE. The CDR3 nucleotides read TGTGCCAGCAGCGTAGAAAGAGGGACTAGCAGCACAGATACGCAGTATTTT. Amino acids: CASSVERGTSSTDTQYF.

This clonotype appeared many times. The J gene is TRBJ2-3, the V gene TRBV9; tentative D call: TRBD2 (6 bases). The V end lost 0 bases, the J end lost 5 bases, and 19 bases lay between the germline ends. The length of the CDR3 is 17 residues. Germline V lookup: CDR1 SGDLS, CDR2 YYNGEE. The CDR3 nucleotides read TGTGCCAGCAGCGTAGCCCCCACGGGAGTCCCCTTAGATACGCAGTATTTT. Encoded protein: CASSVAPTGVPLDTQYF.

V is TRBV5-1 and J is TRBJ2-4; D gene uncertain. V was shortened by 0 bases and J by 2 bases, with 9 bases between the two germline ends. Germline V gene lookup returns CDR1 SGHRS and CDR2 YFSETQ. This CDR3 has 15 amino acids. CDR3 residues: CASSLEGSSKNIQYF. CDR3 in DNA: TGCGCCAGCAGCTTGGAAGGCAGTTCCAAAAACATTCAGTACTTC.

This clonotype was recorded at least ten times. The chain links TRBV2 to TRBJ1-4, with D unresolved. The CDR3 extends over 14 amino acids. CDR1 and CDR2 from the germline V gene are SNHLY and FYNNEI. V lost 7 bases, J lost 4 bases, and 13 bases lay in between. CDR3 in amino acids: CASKVLLSNEKLFF. Here the CDR3 DNA reads TGTGCCAGCAAAGTTTTGCTGAGTAATGAAAAACTGTTTTTT.

In this sample, this clonotype turned up many times. The chain employs TRBV5-1 and TRBJ2-5; possibly TRBD1 or TRBD2 for D (5 bases each). V lost 5 bases and J 1 base, leaving 9 bases between the germline ends. CDR1 and CDR2 from the germline V gene are SGHRS and YFSETQ. The CDR3 consists of 13 residues. The CDR3 protein is CASRLGAQETQYF. DNA for the CDR3: TGCGCCAGCAGACTAGGGGCCCAAGAGACCCAGTACTTC.

This clonotype has at least ten counts. The CDR3 bases are TGCAGTGCTAGTACCCAGCCCAGTACGCAGTATTTT. This gives the protein CSASTQPSTQYF. The rearrangement links TRBV20-1 to TRBJ2-3, with unresolved D. The CDR3 contains 12 residues. CDR1 is DFQATT, CDR2 SNEGSKA, per germline (reference sequence). The V end was cut by 3 bases, the J end by 8 bases, with 12 bases between.

This clonotype was counted many times. The rearrangement uses TRBV9 and TRBJ2-2, with D unclear. Germline loops: CDR1 SGDLS, CDR2 YYNGEE. The CDR3 spans 14 residues. The V gene lost 0 bases and the J gene lost 2 bases, with 5 bases spanning the gap. The CDR3 reads CASSVEGNTGELFF. In DNA, the CDR3 is TGTGCCAGCAGCGTAGAGGGAAACACCGGGGAGCTGTTTTTT. The variable domain in full, completed from reference TRBV9 and TRBJ2-2, reads DSGVTQTPKHLITATGQRVTLRCSPRSGDLSVYWYQQSLDQGLQFLIQYYNGEERAKGNILERFSAQQFPDLHSELNLSSLELGDSALYFCASSVEGNTGELFFGEGSRLTVL.

This clonotype was seen repeatedly, ten times or more. The chain couples TRBV5-1 to TRBJ1-1; D call uncertain. The CDR3 spans 14 residues. V shed 5 bases and J shed 2 bases, with 13 bases lying between them. The germline CDR1 and CDR2 sequences are SGHRS and YFSETQ. The CDR3: CASRSPQPNTEAFF. CDR3 DNA sequence: TGCGCCAGCAGGAGCCCGCAACCAAACACTGAAGCTTTCTTT. Full variable domain (outside the CDR3, taken from reference TRBV5-1 and TRBJ1-1): KAGVTQTPRYLIKTRGQQVTLSCSPISGHRSVSWYQQTPGQGLQFLFEYFSETQRNKGNFPGRFSGRQFSNSRSEMNVSTLELGDSALYLCASRSPQPNTEAFFGQGTRLTVV.

This clonotype has at least ten counts. The chain has TRBV7-2 and TRBJ2-7; unclear D gene. Trimming took 7 bases from V and 6 from J, leaving 10 bases between them. Germline CDR1 SGHTA, CDR2 FQGNSA. The CDR3 length is 11 residues. The CDR3 DNA is TGTGCCAGCACCTCCTCCCGCGAGCAGTACTTC. Translated, it gives CASTSSREQYF.